Listed here are 9 T cell receptor beta chains from one sample, sequenced in a study of cytomegalovirus exposure and HLA in healthy donors (dated by TCRdb to about 2017). The library was made by the immunoSEQ multiplex PCR assay. For the multiplex PCR, a mixture combining 60 forward primers for TCR Vbeta segments and 13 reverse primers for TCR Jbeta segments was used. TCRdb re-hosts the immuneACCESS table, in-frame sequences only. Its copies lack some clones; in the studies checked, an unresolved V gene accounts for under half of them, and the cause for the rest is not known. The sample data list about 52,000 clones, and approximately 70% of these were observed just once. The leading ten clones occupy roughly 2.9% of the sample. Material for sequencing was PBMCs. These receptors all come from a man younger than 35 in good health and CMV-seronegative.

This clone was recorded once. The V and J genes are TRBV10-3 and TRBJ1-2; no reliable D call. This CDR3 is built from 15 residues. Between the trimmed V and J ends, which lost 0 bases and 8 bases, there was a span of 16 bases. In germline, CDR1 is ENHRY, CDR2 SYGVKD. The DNA of the CDR3 is TGTGCCATCAGTGAGTCTGTCCTACAGCCGGGAGGCTACACCTTC. This encodes CAISESVLQPGGYTF.

This clone appeared a few times. CDR3 sequence (DNA): TGTGCCAGCAGCCGGACTAGCGGATCGGTGGCCCAGTACTTC. It is translated as CASSRTSGSVAQYF. The chain links TRBV7-9 to TRBJ2-5, with 10 bases fitting TRBD2. V lost 5 bases to trimming and J lost 9 bases; unmatched junction nucleotides: 9. The CDR3 totals 14 residues. CDR1 and CDR2 (germline): SEHNR, FQNEAQ (reference sequence).

The chain has TRBV29-1 and TRBJ2-7; TRBD1 is a possible D gene (6 bases). The V end lost 7 bases, the J end lost 3 bases, and 16 bases lay between the germline ends. The CDR3 sequence is 13 residues long. The germline V gene encodes CDR1 SQVTM and CDR2 ANQGSEA. The DNA for the CDR3 is TGCAGCGCCGGGGCAGGGGATCGCTACGAGCAGTACTTC. Translated: CSAGAGDRYEQYF.

The chain couples TRBV14 to TRBJ2-1; 8 bases match TRBD2. Germline V CDR1 and CDR2: SGHDN, FVKESK. The CDR3 is made up of 16 amino acids. V shed 1 base, J shed 2 bases, and the junction held 4 bases outside the gene matches. The DNA for the CDR3 is TGTGCCAGCAGCCAAGGAACGGGAGGGCCCTACAATGAGCAGTTCTTC. Translated: CASSQGTGGPYNEQFF. Full variable domain (outside the CDR3, taken from reference TRBV14 and TRBJ2-1): EAGVTQFPSHSVIEKGQTVTLRCDPISGHDNLYWYRRVMGKEIKFLLHFVKESKQDESGMPNNRFLAERTGGTYSTLKVQPAELEDSGVYFCASSQGTGGPYNEQFFGPGTRLTVL.

This chain connects TRBV4-2 to TRBJ2-7; the match to TRBD2 covers 11 bases. In germline, CDR1 is LGHNA, CDR2 YNFKEQ. Trimming removed 5 bases from V and 4 bases from J; junction bases left unmatched: 10. This CDR3 region has 16 residues. The CDR3 loop reads CASSSQPGLAEYEQYF. In nucleotides, the CDR3 is TGTGCCAGCAGCTCACAGCCGGGACTAGCGGAATACGAGCAGTACTTC.

The chain employs TRBV29-1 and TRBJ1-2; unclear D gene. The germline V gene encodes CDR1 SQVTM and CDR2 ANQGSEA. This CDR3 has 11 residues. Trimming shortened V by 1 base and J by 6 bases, and 6 bases separated the two germline ends. The CDR3 DNA reads TGCAGCGTTGAAGCAAGAGATGGCTACACCTTC. It specifies CSVEARDGYTF.

The CDR3 here is CASSLRQGMNTEAFF. CDR3 DNA: TGTGCCAGCAGTCTCAGACAGGGGATGAACACTGAAGCTTTCTTT. The V and J genes are TRBV6-5 and TRBJ1-1; 8 bases map to TRBD1. Trimming at V came to 5 bases and at J to 0 bases, leaving 5 bases not matched to a gene. CDR1 is MNHEY, CDR2 SVGAGI, per germline. The CDR3 has 15 residues.

This chain connects TRBV14 to TRBJ2-5; a possible D gene is TRBD1 (6 bases). Trimming pared 2 bases from V and 1 base from J, leaving 11 bases between. This CDR3 is built from 15 residues. Germline CDR1 SGHDN, CDR2 FVKESK. CDR3 bases: TGTGCCAGCAGCCAACTGGGGGCAACCCAAGAGACCCAGTACTTC. It codes for CASSQLGATQETQYF.

Only one count was recorded for this clone. CDR3 in amino acids: CAISEQPEEYNEQFF. CDR3 DNA: TGTGCCATCAGTGAGCAACCTGAAGAGTACAATGAGCAGTTCTTC. The V call is TRBV10-3, the J call TRBJ2-1; D uncertain. Germline V CDR1 and CDR2: ENHRY, SYGVKD. There are 15 residues in the CDR3. V was clipped by 2 bases and J by 4 bases, with 12 bases between them.